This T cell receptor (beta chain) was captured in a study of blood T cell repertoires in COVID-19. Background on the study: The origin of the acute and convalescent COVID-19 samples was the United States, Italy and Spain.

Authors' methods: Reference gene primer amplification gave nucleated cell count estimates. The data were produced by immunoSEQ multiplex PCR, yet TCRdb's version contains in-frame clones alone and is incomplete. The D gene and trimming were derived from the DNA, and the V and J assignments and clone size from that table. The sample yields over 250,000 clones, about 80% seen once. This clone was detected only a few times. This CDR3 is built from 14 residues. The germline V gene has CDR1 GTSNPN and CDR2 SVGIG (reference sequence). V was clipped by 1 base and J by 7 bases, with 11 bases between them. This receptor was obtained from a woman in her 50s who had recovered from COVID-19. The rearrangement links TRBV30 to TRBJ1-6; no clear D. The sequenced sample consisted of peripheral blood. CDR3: CAWSGTPSNSPLHF. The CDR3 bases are TGTGCCTGGAGTGGGACTCCCAGCAATTCACCCCTCCACTTT.